This TCR beta chain came from a study of blood T cell repertoires in COVID-19. As for the study in general: The samples span acute and convalescent COVID-19 from the United States, Italy and Spain. T cells, B-cell-depleted T cells, or PBMCs provided the cDNA or gDNA that served as material.

Sequencing used immunoSEQ multiplex PCR; TCRdb keeps in-frame clones, though not all of them. Of 210,000 or so clones listed, approximately 87% are singletons. CDR1 and CDR2 (germline): SGHNT, YYREEE (reference sequence). The CDR3 covers 17 residues. V lost 0 bases, J lost 0 bases, and 12 bases lay in between. The rearrangement links TRBV5-4 to TRBJ1-4, with D uncertain. Source material: PBMCs or T cells enriched from blood (not recorded which). The origin of this receptor is a woman in her forties or fifties in a cohort exposed to, infected with or recovered from COVID-19 (not recorded which). The CDR3 sequence: CASSLGGRIATNEKLFF. CDR3 sequence (DNA): TGTGCCAGCAGCTTGGGAGGGCGAATCGCAACTAATGAAAAACTGTTTTTT.